This TCR beta chain was recovered during a study of CD8 T cells in ankylosing spondylitis. Study observations and caveats: Several of the motif variants were reported before in synovial fluid and blood from reactive arthritis. Disease-associated clones were reportedly significantly overrepresented in matched ankylosing spondylitis synovial fluid. There was a TCR beta motif, made of 7 or 8 highly homologous variants, that appeared characteristic of ankylosing spondylitis blood.

A remark on this clonotype: Its specificity is not known.

Generation of TCR beta libraries employed quantitative 5'-RACE incorporating molecular barcodes. TCRdb used MiXCR to reprocess the 5' RACE reads, holding one entry per CDR3 protein. The sample yields about 450,000 distinct CDR3 sequences, about 24% seen once. CDR1 SGHRS and CDR2 YFSETQ come from the germline V gene. V gave up 4 bases and J gave up 4 bases; unmatched junction bases: 4. The length of the CDR3 is 15 residues. The TCR originated in a male donor with ankylosing spondylitis. The sample taken for sequencing was blood, either unsorted or a sorted T cell fraction (not recorded which). The chain joins TRBV5-1 to TRBJ2-2; 10 bases fit TRBD1. The CDR3 region is CASSIDRGRTGELFF. CDR3 nucleotide sequence: TGCGCCAGCAGCATAGACAGGGGGCGCACCGGGGAGCTGTTTTTT. Drawing the rest from reference TRBV5-1 and TRBJ2-2, the complete variable domain is KAGVTQTPRYLIKTRGQQVTLSCSPISGHRSVSWYQQTPGQGLQFLFEYFSETQRNKGNFPGRFSGRQFSNSRSEMNVSTLELGDSALYLCASSIDRGRTGELFFGEGSRLTVL.